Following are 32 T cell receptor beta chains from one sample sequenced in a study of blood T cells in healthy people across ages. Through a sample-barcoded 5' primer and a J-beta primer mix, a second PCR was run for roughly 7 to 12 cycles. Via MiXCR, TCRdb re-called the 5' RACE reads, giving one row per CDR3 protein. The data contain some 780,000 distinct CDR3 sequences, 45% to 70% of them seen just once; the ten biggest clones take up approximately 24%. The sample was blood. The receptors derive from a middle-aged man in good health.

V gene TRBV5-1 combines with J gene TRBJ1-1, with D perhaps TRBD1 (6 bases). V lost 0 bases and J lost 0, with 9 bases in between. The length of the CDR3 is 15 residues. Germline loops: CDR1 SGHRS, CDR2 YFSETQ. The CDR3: CASSLVAGVNTEAFF. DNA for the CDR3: TGCGCCAGCAGCTTGGTAGCAGGGGTGAACACTGAAGCTTTCTTT.

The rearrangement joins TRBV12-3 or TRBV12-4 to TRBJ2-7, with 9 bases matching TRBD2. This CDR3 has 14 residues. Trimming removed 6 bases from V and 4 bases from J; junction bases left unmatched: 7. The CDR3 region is CASRASGMKYEQYF. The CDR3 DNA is TGTGCCAGCAGGGCTAGCGGGATGAAATACGAGCAGTACTTC.

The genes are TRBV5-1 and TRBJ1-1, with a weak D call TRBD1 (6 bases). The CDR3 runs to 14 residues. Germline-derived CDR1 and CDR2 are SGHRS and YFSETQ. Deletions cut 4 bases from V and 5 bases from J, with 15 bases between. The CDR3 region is CASSVDRRGTEAFF. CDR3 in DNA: TGCGCCAGCAGCGTGGACAGACGGGGGACTGAAGCTTTCTTT.

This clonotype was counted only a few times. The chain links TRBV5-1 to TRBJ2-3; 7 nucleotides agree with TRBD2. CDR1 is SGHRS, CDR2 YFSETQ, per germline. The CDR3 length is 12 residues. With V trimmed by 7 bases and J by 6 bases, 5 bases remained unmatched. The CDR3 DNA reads TGCGCCAGCGCTCGGGGGGACGATACGCAGTATTTT. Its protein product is CASARGDDTQYF.

The CDR3 DNA is TGTGCTAGTGGTCCCCCGCTTTGGCGGGAGGCGAACTACAATGAGCAGTTCTTC. Translating it yields CASGPPLWREANYNEQFF. The chain carries TRBV12-5 and TRBJ2-1, with TRBD2 matching 8 bases. The J segment lost 3 bases and the V segment lost 5 bases, leaving 15 bases of the junction unmatched. CDR3 length: 18 amino acids. Germline values: CDR1 LGHNT, CDR2 FRNRAP.

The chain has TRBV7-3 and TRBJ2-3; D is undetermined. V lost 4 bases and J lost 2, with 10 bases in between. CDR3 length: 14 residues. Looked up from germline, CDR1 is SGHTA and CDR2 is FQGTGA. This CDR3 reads CASSSGVDTDTQYF. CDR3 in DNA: TGTGCCAGCAGCTCCGGAGTCGACACAGATACGCAGTATTTT.

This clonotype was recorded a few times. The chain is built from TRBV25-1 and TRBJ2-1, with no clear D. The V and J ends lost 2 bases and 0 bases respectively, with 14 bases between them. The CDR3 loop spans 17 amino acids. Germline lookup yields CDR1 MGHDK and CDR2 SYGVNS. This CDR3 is CASSELGPIGSYNEQFF. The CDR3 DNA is TGTGCCAGCAGTGAACTAGGGCCGATCGGCTCCTACAATGAGCAGTTCTTC.

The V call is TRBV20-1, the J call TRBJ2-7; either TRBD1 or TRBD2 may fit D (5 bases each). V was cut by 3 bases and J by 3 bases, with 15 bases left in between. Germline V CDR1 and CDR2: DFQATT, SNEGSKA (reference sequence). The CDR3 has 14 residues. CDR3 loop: CSASGTLEGYEQYF. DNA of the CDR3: TGCAGTGCTAGCGGGACCCTAGAGGGCTACGAGCAGTACTTC.

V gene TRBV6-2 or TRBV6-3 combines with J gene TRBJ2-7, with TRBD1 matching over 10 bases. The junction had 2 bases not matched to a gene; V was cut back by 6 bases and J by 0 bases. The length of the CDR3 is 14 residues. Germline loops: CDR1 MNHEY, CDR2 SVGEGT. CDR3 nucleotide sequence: TGTGCCAGCAGGGGACAGGGGATCTCCTACGAGCAGTACTTC. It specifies CASRGQGISYEQYF.

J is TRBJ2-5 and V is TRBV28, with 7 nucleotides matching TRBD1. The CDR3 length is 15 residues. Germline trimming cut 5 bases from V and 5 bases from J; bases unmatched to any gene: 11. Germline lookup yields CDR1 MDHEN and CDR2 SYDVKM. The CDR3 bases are TGTGCCAGCAGTCTACCGACAGGGTCTGCGGAGACCCAGTACTTC. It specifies CASSLPTGSAETQYF.

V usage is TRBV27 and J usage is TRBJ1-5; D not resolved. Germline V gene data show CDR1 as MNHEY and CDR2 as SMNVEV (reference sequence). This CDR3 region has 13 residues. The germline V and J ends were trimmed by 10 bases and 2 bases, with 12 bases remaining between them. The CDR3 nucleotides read TGTGCCACCATGGCCCCGGGCAATCAGCCCCAGCATTTT. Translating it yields CATMAPGNQPQHF.

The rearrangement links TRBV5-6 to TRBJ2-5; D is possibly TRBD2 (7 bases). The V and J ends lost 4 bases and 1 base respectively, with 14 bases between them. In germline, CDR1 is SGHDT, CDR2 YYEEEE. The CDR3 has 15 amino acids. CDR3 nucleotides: TGTGCCAGCAGCCGGGAGGCGGGGGCCCAAGAGACCCAGTACTTC. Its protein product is CASSREAGAQETQYF.

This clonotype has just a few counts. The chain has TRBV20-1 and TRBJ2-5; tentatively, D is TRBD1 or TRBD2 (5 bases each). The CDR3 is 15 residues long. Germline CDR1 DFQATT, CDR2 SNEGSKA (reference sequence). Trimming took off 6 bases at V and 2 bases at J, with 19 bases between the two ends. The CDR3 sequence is CSAPKGRIVQETQYF. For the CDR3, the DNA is TGCAGTGCCCCCAAGGGACGCATCGTACAAGAGACCCAGTACTTC.

The CDR3 DNA is TGTGCCAGCAGTTCCGGGACTCAAACCCCGGACCCTGAAGCTTTCTTT. It translates to CASSSGTQTPDPEAFF. V usage is TRBV6-5 and J usage is TRBJ1-1; D might be TRBD1 (5 bases). The CDR3 is 16 residues long. Germline V gene sequence: CDR1 MNHEY, CDR2 SVGAGI. With 4 bases removed from V and 6 bases from J, the gap between germline ends came to 21 bases.

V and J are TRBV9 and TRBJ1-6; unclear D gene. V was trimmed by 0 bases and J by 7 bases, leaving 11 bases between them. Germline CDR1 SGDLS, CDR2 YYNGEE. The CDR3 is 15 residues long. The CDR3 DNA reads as TGTGCCAGCAGCGTAGACGGTCGAGTCAATTCACCCCTCCACTTT. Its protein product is CASSVDGRVNSPLHF.

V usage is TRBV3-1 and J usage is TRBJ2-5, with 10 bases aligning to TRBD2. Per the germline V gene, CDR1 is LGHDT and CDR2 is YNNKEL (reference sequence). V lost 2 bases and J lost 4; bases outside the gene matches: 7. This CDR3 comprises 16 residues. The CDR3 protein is CASSQWASGGGETQYF. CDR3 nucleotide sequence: TGTGCCAGCAGCCAATGGGCTAGCGGGGGTGGAGAGACCCAGTACTTC.

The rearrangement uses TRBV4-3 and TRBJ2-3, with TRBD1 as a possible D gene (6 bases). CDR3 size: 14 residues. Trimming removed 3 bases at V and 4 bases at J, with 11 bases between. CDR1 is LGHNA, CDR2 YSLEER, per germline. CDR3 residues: CASSQQGTSDTQYF. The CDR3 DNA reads TGCGCCAGCAGCCAGCAGGGGACATCAGATACGCAGTATTTT.

CDR3 DNA sequence: TGTGCCAGCAGCTTATATACGGGGGCCCACACAGATACGCAGTATTTT. Encoded protein: CASSLYTGAHTDTQYF. This chain links TRBV12-3 or TRBV12-4 with TRBJ2-3; possibly TRBD1 or TRBD2 for D (6 bases each). The CDR3 totals 16 residues. V gave up 6 bases and J gave up 2 bases, with 18 bases separating them.

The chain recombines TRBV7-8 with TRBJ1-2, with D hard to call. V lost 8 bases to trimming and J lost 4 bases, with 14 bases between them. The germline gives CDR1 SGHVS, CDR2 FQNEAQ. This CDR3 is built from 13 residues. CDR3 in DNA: TGTGCCAGCGCTCCCGGGGTTCCCTATGGCTACACCTTC. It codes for CASAPGVPYGYTF.

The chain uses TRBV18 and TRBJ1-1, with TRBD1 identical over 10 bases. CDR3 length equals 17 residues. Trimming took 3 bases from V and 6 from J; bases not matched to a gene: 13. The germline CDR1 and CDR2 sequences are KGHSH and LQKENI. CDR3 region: CASSPLGGTGDLPEAFF. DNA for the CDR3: TGTGCCAGCTCACCCCTAGGAGGGACAGGGGATTTGCCTGAAGCTTTCTTT. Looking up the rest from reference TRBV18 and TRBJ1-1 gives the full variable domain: NAGVMQNPRHLVRRRGQEARLRCSPMKGHSHVYWYRQLPEEGLKFMVYLQKENIIDESGMPKERFSAEFPKEGPSILRIQQVVRGDSAAYFCASSPLGGTGDLPEAFFGQGTRLTVV.

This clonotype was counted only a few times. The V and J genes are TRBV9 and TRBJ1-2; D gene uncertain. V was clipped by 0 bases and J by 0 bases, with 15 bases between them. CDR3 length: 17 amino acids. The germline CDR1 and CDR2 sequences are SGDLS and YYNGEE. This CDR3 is CASSVEVGGSTNYGYTF. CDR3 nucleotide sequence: TGTGCCAGCAGCGTAGAGGTGGGAGGCTCTACTAACTATGGCTACACCTTC.

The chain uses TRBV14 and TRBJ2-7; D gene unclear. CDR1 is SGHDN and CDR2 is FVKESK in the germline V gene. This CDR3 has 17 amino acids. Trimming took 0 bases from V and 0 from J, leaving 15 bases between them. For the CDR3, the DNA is TGTGCCAGCAGCCAAGATTATGGATTCATGAGCTCCTACGAGCAGTACTTC. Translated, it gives CASSQDYGFMSSYEQYF.

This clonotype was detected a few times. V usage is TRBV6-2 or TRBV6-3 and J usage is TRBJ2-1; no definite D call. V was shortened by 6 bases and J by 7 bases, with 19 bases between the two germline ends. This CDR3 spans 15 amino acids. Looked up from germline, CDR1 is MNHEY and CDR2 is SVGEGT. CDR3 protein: CASRQLSSFANEQFF. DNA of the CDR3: TGTGCCAGCAGACAGTTAAGTAGTTTCGCGAATGAGCAGTTCTTC.

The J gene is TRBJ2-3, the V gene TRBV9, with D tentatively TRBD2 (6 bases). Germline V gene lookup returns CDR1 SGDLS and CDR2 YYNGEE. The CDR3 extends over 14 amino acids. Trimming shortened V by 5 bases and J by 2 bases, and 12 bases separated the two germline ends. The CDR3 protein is CASRSGLNTDTQYF. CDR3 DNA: TGTGCCAGCAGGTCGGGACTCAACACAGATACGCAGTATTTT.

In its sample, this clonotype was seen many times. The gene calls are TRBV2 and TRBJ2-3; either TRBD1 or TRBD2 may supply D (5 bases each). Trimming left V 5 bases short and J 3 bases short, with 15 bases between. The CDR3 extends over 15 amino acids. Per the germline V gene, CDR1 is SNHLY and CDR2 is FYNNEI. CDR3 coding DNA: TGTGCCAGCAGTCGGGACCGTTTGGGTACAGATACGCAGTATTTT. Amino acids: CASSRDRLGTDTQYF. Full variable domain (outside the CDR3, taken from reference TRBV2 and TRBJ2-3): EPEVTQTPSHQVTQMGQEVILRCVPISNHLYFYWYRQILGQKVEFLVSFYNNEISEKSEIFDDQFSVERPDGSNFTLKIRSTKLEDSAMYFCASSRDRLGTDTQYFGPGTRLTVL.

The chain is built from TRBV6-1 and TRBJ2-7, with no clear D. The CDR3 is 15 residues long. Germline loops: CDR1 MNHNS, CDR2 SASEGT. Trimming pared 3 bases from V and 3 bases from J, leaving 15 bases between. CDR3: CASSDPKKRNYEQYF. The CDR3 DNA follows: TGTGCCAGCAGTGACCCGAAAAAAAGGAACTACGAGCAGTACTTC.

The CDR3 coding sequence is TGTGCCAGCAGTTACCGCGAGGGACTAGCGGGTCCTTACGAGCAGTACTTC. It yields the protein CASSYREGLAGPYEQYF. V and J are TRBV6-5 and TRBJ2-5, with 12 bases identical to TRBD2. TRBJ2-7 explains the end of the DNA better; the J call may be wrong. This CDR3 has 17 amino acids. Germline CDR1 MNHEY, CDR2 SVGAGI.

The CDR3 DNA is TGTGCCAGCAGCTTAGTATCGACATACCAAGAGACCCAGTACTTC. Amino acid sequence: CASSLVSTYQETQYF. The V and J genes are TRBV7-9 and TRBJ2-5; D is uncertain. The V end was cut by 1 base, the J end by 0 bases, with 9 bases between. The germline gives CDR1 SEHNR, CDR2 FQNEAQ (reference sequence). The CDR3 is 15 residues long.

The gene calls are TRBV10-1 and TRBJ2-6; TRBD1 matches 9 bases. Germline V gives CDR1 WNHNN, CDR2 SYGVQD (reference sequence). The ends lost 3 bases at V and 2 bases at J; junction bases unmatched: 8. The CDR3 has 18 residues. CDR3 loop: CASSDLRTGDPGANVLTF. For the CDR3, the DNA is TGCGCCAGCAGTGATTTGAGGACAGGGGACCCTGGGGCCAACGTCCTGACTTTC.

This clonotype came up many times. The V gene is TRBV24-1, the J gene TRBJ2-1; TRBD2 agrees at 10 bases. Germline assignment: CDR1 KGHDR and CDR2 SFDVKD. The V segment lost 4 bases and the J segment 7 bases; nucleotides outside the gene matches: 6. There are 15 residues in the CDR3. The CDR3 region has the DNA TGTGCCACCAGTGAACCACTAGCGGGGAGGAATGAGCAGTTCTTC. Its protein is CATSEPLAGRNEQFF.

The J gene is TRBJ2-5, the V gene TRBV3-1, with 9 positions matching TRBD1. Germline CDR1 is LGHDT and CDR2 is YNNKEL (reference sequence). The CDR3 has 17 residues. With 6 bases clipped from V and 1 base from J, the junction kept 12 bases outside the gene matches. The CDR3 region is CASSPTGGHPSQETQYF. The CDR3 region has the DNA TGTGCCAGCAGTCCGACAGGGGGGCACCCATCCCAAGAGACCCAGTACTTC.

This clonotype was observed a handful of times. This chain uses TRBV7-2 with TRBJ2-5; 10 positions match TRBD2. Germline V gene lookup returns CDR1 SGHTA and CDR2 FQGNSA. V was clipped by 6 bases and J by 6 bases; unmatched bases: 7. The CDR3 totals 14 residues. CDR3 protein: CASSLAGDGQTQYF. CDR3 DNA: TGTGCCAGCAGTCTAGCGGGGGACGGGCAGACCCAGTACTTC.